One sample yielded the 29 T cell receptor beta chains listed below, sequenced in a study of shared clonotypes between healthy human individuals. The assay was immunoSEQ multiplex PCR, and TCRdb's table has in-frame clones only and misses some. The table has hundreds of thousands of clones, 70% to 80% seen once. Sequencing was performed on PBMCs. The source is a woman aged 35 to 49 in good health. Some clones in this sample may be carry-over from other donors' samples.

The genes are TRBV2 and TRBJ2-7, with 7 positions matching TRBD2. This CDR3 has 14 residues. The ends lost 9 bases at V and 3 bases at J; junction bases unmatched: 11. CDR1 and CDR2 from the germline V gene are SNHLY and FYNNEI. The chain's CDR3 is CASKRLAVGYEQYF. In DNA, the CDR3 is TGTGCCAGTAAACGACTAGCTGTCGGCTACGAGCAGTACTTC.

The gene calls are TRBV7-2 and TRBJ1-2; 7 positions agree with TRBD1. Germline lookup yields CDR1 SGHTA and CDR2 FQGNSA. With 5 bases clipped from V and 4 bases from J, the junction kept 7 bases outside the gene matches. The CDR3 is made up of 14 amino acids. CDR3 nucleotides: TGTGCCAGCAGCCTGGACAGGAGTGGCTATGGCTACACCTTC. Residues: CASSLDRSGYGYTF. Together with reference TRBV7-2 and TRBJ1-2, the CDR3 gives the full variable domain: GAGVSQSPSNKVTEKGKDVELRCDPISGHTALYWYRQSLGQGLEFLIYFQGNSAPDKSGLPSDRFSAERTGGSVSTLTIQRTQQEDSAVYLCASSLDRSGYGYTFGSGTRLTVV.

The chain employs TRBV5-1 and TRBJ2-3, with 7 nucleotides matching TRBD2. Germline CDR1 reads SGHRS; CDR2 reads YFSETQ. The CDR3 extends over 13 amino acids. The junction had 3 bases not matched to a gene; V was cut back by 4 bases and J by 4 bases. The CDR3 reads CASSGGEADTQYF. The CDR3 DNA reads TGCGCCAGCAGCGGGGGGGAAGCAGATACGCAGTATTTT.

The V gene is TRBV5-1, the J gene TRBJ2-3; 8 nucleotides match TRBD2. V shed 4 bases and J 1 base; nucleotides not matched to a gene: 8. CDR1 and CDR2 (germline): SGHRS, YFSETQ. This CDR3 has 16 residues. CDR3 sequence: CASSLRLLAGTDTQYF. The CDR3 DNA is TGCGCCAGCAGCCTCCGTCTACTAGCGGGCACAGATACGCAGTATTTT. The complete variable domain, with remaining parts taken from reference TRBV5-1 and TRBJ2-3, reads KAGVTQTPRYLIKTRGQQVTLSCSPISGHRSVSWYQQTPGQGLQFLFEYFSETQRNKGNFPGRFSGRQFSNSRSEMNVSTLELGDSALYLCASSLRLLAGTDTQYFGPGTRLTVL.

The chain couples TRBV29-1 to TRBJ2-5, with 10 positions matching TRBD1. The CDR3 is made up of 15 amino acids. The germline gives CDR1 SQVTM, CDR2 ANQGSEA. V lost 1 base, J lost 6 bases, and 8 bases stayed unmatched. The DNA for the CDR3 is TGCAGCGTTGAAGGGACAGGGGGTATGAGAAAGACCCAGTACTTC. This sequence encodes CSVEGTGGMRKTQYF.

The chain joins TRBV30 to TRBJ2-5, with 11 nucleotides matching TRBD2. V was clipped by 0 bases and J by 4 bases; unmatched bases: 7. This CDR3 has 16 residues. CDR1 is GTSNPN and CDR2 is SVGIG in the germline V gene (reference sequence). CDR3 region: CAWSVGLAGGLETQYF. Here the CDR3 DNA reads TGTGCCTGGAGTGTAGGTCTAGCGGGAGGATTAGAGACCCAGTACTTC.

The chain employs TRBV2 and TRBJ2-5; D is unclear. V lost 1 base and J 4 bases, leaving 10 bases between the germline ends. The CDR3 is 14 amino acids. Germline V CDR1 and CDR2: SNHLY, FYNNEI. CDR3 coding DNA: TGTGCCAGCAGTGAAGACCGACGAGTAGAGACCCAGTACTTC. Translated: CASSEDRRVETQYF.

The V call is TRBV5-1, the J call TRBJ1-6, with 8 bases that match TRBD1. In germline, CDR1 is SGHRS, CDR2 YFSETQ. The CDR3 spans 16 residues. After removal of 0 bases from V and 8 bases from J, the junction contained 7 bases not matched to a gene. CDR3 protein: CASSLAADRGYSPLHF. In nucleotides, the CDR3 is TGCGCCAGCAGCTTGGCCGCCGACAGGGGATATTCACCCCTCCACTTT.

This clone was observed a single time. A much bigger clone sits one base away, suggesting this may be a read error. Other DNA sequences in this sample translate to the same CDR3. The chain couples TRBV11-2 to TRBJ1-2; D is undetermined. CDR3 length equals 14 residues. Germline V CDR1 and CDR2: SGHAT, FQNNGV. V dropped 0 bases and J dropped 6 bases, with 11 bases sitting between them. CDR3 loop: CASSLDRRVHGYTF. CDR3 in DNA: TGTGCCAGCAGCTTAGATCGAAGGGTTCATGGCTACACCTTC.

J is TRBJ2-3 and V is TRBV19; D unclear. V dropped 6 bases and J dropped 10 bases, with 11 bases sitting between them. Germline loops: CDR1 LNHDA, CDR2 SQIVND (reference sequence). The CDR3 consists of 11 residues. This CDR3 is CASSRDLAQYF. CDR3 nucleotide sequence: TGTGCCAGTAGCCGCGACCTAGCGCAGTATTTT.

The V gene is TRBV20-1, the J gene TRBJ2-3; D is unresolved. The germline V and J ends were trimmed by 4 bases and 4 bases, with 6 bases remaining between them. The germline gives CDR1 DFQATT, CDR2 SNEGSKA (reference sequence). The CDR3 extends over 11 amino acids. CDR3 DNA sequence: TGCAGTGCTACTATCGCAGATACGCAGTATTTT. It codes for CSATIADTQYF.

The chain has TRBV11-2 and TRBJ2-2, with 9 bases identical to TRBD1. This CDR3 has 15 residues. With V trimmed by 5 bases and J by 2 bases, 3 bases remained unmatched. Germline-derived CDR1 and CDR2 are SGHAT and FQNNGV. As DNA, the CDR3 is TGTGCCAGCAGCCGGGGACAGGGAAACACCGGGGAGCTGTTTTTT. This gives the protein CASSRGQGNTGELFF.

The V call is TRBV2, the J call TRBJ2-3; 9 bases fit TRBD1. Looked up from germline, CDR1 is SNHLY and CDR2 is FYNNEI. V shed 6 bases, J shed 3 bases, and the junction held 10 bases outside the gene matches. The CDR3 runs to 16 residues. The CDR3: CASSLTGGFRTDTQYF. The DNA of the CDR3 is TGTGCCAGCAGCCTCACAGGGGGCTTTCGGACAGATACGCAGTATTTT.

This clone has just a few counts. The chain uses TRBV5-5 and TRBJ2-7; D call uncertain. Germline V CDR1 and CDR2: SGHKS, YYEKEE (reference sequence). Trimming left V 3 bases short and J 3 bases short, with 4 bases between. The CDR3 sequence is 11 residues long. CDR3 in DNA: TGTGCCAGCAGCTCCCTCTACGAGCAGTACTTC. It codes for CASSSLYEQYF.

The V gene is TRBV5-4, the J gene TRBJ2-1; 9 nucleotides match TRBD2. Unmatched junction bases numbered 11, after V lost 4 bases and J lost 6 bases. The CDR3 extends over 16 amino acids. Looked up from germline, CDR1 is SGHNT and CDR2 is YYREEE (reference sequence). CDR3 bases: TGTGCCAGCAGCCAAGATGAAGGTAGCGGGAGCAATGAGCAGTTCTTC. This gives the protein CASSQDEGSGSNEQFF.

Details on this clone: The conserved final phenylalanine or tryptophan is absent from the CDR3, which likely points to a read error. The DNA is omitted, as the CDR3 cannot be located on it reliably, and the CDR3 follows TCRdb's listing. This chain links TRBV18 with TRBJ2-3. A total of 10 residues make up the CDR3, ends included. CDR1 and CDR2 from the germline V gene are KGHSH and LQKENI. This CDR3 reads CASPSSGPGL.

In the case of this clone: The identical CDR3 is also encoded by other nucleotide sequences in the sample. The chain joins TRBV27 to TRBJ2-7; 7 nucleotides line up with TRBD1. From germline, CDR1 is MNHEY and CDR2 SMNVEV (reference sequence). This CDR3 is built from 13 residues. Trimming took 3 bases from V and 2 from J; bases not matched to a gene: 1. CDR3 in amino acids: CASSFGTAYEQYF. The DNA of the CDR3 is TGTGCCAGCAGTTTCGGGACAGCCTACGAGCAGTACTTC.

This clone was seen ten or more times. The genes are TRBV7-9 and TRBJ2-7, with a tentative D call TRBD2 (5 bases). With 6 bases removed from V and 0 bases from J, the gap between germline ends came to 9 bases. Per germline, CDR1 SEHNR and CDR2 FQNEAQ (reference sequence). This CDR3 contains 13 residues. The CDR3 DNA follows: TGTGCCAGCAGGCCGGGAACCTCCTACGAGCAGTACTTC. This translates into CASRPGTSYEQYF.

This chain links TRBV29-1 with TRBJ1-2; D unresolved. This CDR3 contains 14 residues. Germline lookup yields CDR1 SQVTM and CDR2 ANQGSEA. Between the trimmed V and J ends, which lost 4 bases and 4 bases, there was a span of 16 bases. In nucleotides, the CDR3 is TGCAGCGTTGGAACGGGTACGGCGGCCTATGGCTACACCTTC. It is translated as CSVGTGTAAYGYTF.

The chain carries TRBV4-3 and TRBJ2-2, with D uncertain. Germline loops: CDR1 LGHNA, CDR2 YSLEER. V dropped 1 base and J dropped 1 base, with 10 bases sitting between them. CDR3 length: 16 amino acids. The CDR3 reads CASSQVVGQNTGELFF. Written as DNA, the CDR3 is TGCGCCAGCAGCCAAGTTGTCGGGCAGAACACCGGGGAGCTGTTTTTT.

The chain joins TRBV5-4 to TRBJ2-2; D is perhaps TRBD1 (5 bases). Germline V gene lookup returns CDR1 SGHNT and CDR2 YYREEE (reference sequence). This CDR3 comprises 16 residues. V lost 4 bases and J lost 0, with 13 bases in between. CDR3 bases: TGTGCCAGCAGCCCCGTAGGGGTTGCGAACACCGGGGAGCTGTTTTTT. This translates into CASSPVGVANTGELFF.

This rearrangement joins TRBV18 to TRBJ1-4; tentatively, D is TRBD1 (6 bases). The CDR3 spans 15 residues. Trimming shortened V by 6 bases and J by 3 bases, and 14 bases separated the two germline ends. From germline, CDR1 is KGHSH and CDR2 LQKENI. The CDR3 loop reads CASSVRTVPNEKLFF. Here the CDR3 DNA reads TGTGCCAGCTCTGTACGGACAGTCCCTAATGAAAAACTGTTTTTT.

Notes on this clone: A far bigger clonotype differs at one base, so this is likely a read error. The rearrangement uses TRBV29-1 and TRBJ1-2; D might be TRBD1 (5 bases). The CDR3 is 15 residues long. The V gene's germline CDR1 is SQVTM and CDR2 ANQGSEA. The chain's CDR3 is CSVNEDGGGNYGCTF. The CDR3 DNA reads as TGCAGCGTTAATGAGGACGGCGGGGGTAACTATGGCTGCACCTTC.

This clone was found a few times. The V and J genes are TRBV27 and TRBJ2-3, with 10 bases fitting TRBD2. CDR1 MNHEY and CDR2 SMNVEV come from the germline V gene (reference sequence). The CDR3 is 15 amino acids. With V trimmed by 8 bases and J by 3 bases, 8 bases remained unmatched. In nucleotides, the CDR3 is TGTGCCAGCGCCAGTAGCGGGAGGCGGACAGATACGCAGTATTTT. It codes for CASASSGRRTDTQYF.

The chain combines TRBV13 with TRBJ1-1; tentative D call: TRBD1 (5 bases). V lost 5 bases, J lost 0 bases, and 10 bases lay in between. Germline V lookup: CDR1 PRHDT, CDR2 FYEKMQ (reference sequence). The CDR3 has 14 residues. The CDR3 here is CASSVGHLNTEAFF. CDR3 nucleotides: TGTGCCAGCAGCGTTGGACACTTGAACACTGAAGCTTTCTTT.

V usage is TRBV11-2 and J usage is TRBJ2-2; the D is unclear. V was trimmed by 7 bases and J by 1 base, leaving 10 bases between them. The V gene's germline CDR1 is SGHAT and CDR2 FQNNGV. The CDR3 totals 14 residues. CDR3 coding DNA: TGTGCCAGCACCCGGACGGTGAACACCGGGGAGCTGTTTTTT. Protein sequence: CASTRTVNTGELFF.

The CDR3 reads CASSVRGQETQYF. The DNA for the CDR3 is TGCGCCAGCAGTGTCCGGGGACAAGAGACCCAGTACTTC. The rearrangement uses TRBV10-2 and TRBJ2-5; possibly TRBD2 for D (5 bases). The V end lost 4 bases, the J end lost 2 bases, and 8 bases lay between the germline ends. The CDR3 totals 13 residues. The germline gives CDR1 WSHSY, CDR2 SAAADI.

This clone appeared many times. The genes are TRBV5-5 and TRBJ1-3; D gene ambiguous. The CDR3 sequence is 17 residues long. Germline V gene data show CDR1 as SGHKS and CDR2 as YYEKEE (reference sequence). Trimming pared 0 bases from V and 0 bases from J, leaving 13 bases between. CDR3 nucleotide sequence: TGTGCCAGCAGCTTGGCACCACCGGGGAGCTCTGGAAACACCATATATTTT. This translates into CASSLAPPGSSGNTIYF.

Concerning this clone: This may stem from a read error, because a much larger clone lies one nucleotide away. The rearrangement links TRBV10-3 to TRBJ2-3, with TRBD2 identical over 7 bases. This CDR3 contains 17 residues. Germline V gene data show CDR1 as ENHRY and CDR2 as SYGVKD. The V gene end was trimmed by 4 bases and the J gene end by 0 bases; junction bases not matched to a gene: 10. CDR3 in amino acids: CAISGGLAGASTDTQYF. The CDR3 bases are TGTGCCATCAGTGGCGGTTTAGCGGGTGCTAGCACAGATACGCAGTATTTT.